A selection of T cell receptor beta chains follows, all from one sample in a study of blood T cell repertoires in COVID-19. Clones were sequenced by immunoSEQ multiplex PCR, and TCRdb holds only the in-frame ones, with some missing. The sample holds some 490,000 clones, 88% seen once. Sequenced: PBMCs or T cells enriched from blood (not recorded which). The receptors stem from an older woman who had recovered from COVID-19. Each CDR3 is given with its conserved first and last residue. The D gene is left open where the match is weak. Size tells how often a clone was seen (once, few, many) or the class of an expanded clone, and some rows leave it out.

J: TRBJ2-1
D: TRBD2
V: TRBV18
size: .
CDR3: CASSQRGEHYNEQFF
DNA: TGTGCCAGCTCCCAGCGGGGGGAACACTACAATGAGCAGTTCTTC

J: TRBJ1-1
D: TRBD1
V: TRBV15
size: .
CDR3: CATSTRGQGRSEAFF
DNA: TGTGCCACCAGCACAAGGGGACAGGGGCGAAGCGAAGCTTTCTTT

J: TRBJ2-5
D: .
V: TRBV27
size: .
CDR3: CASRQDPQETQYF
DNA: TGTGCCAGCAGACAGGACCCTCAAGAGACCCAGTACTTC

J: TRBJ1-6
D: .
V: TRBV23-1
size: .
CDR3: CASPYGDISSPLHF
DNA: TGCGCCAGCCCCTACGGGGATATAAGTTCACCCCTCCACTTT

J: TRBJ1-1
D: .
V: TRBV6-5
size: few
CDR3: CASSYIMNTEAFF
DNA: TGTGCCAGCAGTTACATCATGAACACTGAAGCTTTCTTT

J: TRBJ2-3
D: TRBD1
V: TRBV29-1
size: .
CDR3: CSGGQGPYTDTQYF
DNA: TGCAGCGGTGGACAGGGGCCCTACACAGATACGCAGTATTTT

J: TRBJ2-7
D: TRBD2
V: TRBV7-2
size: .
CDR3: CASSLGLVSHEQYF
DNA: TGTGCCAGCAGCTTGGGACTAGTTTCCCACGAGCAGTACTTC

J: TRBJ2-3
D: TRBD1
V: TRBV29-1
size: .
CDR3: CSVRQGSTDTQYF
DNA: TGCAGCGTTAGACAGGGATCCACAGATACGCAGTATTTT

J: TRBJ1-3
D: .
V: TRBV6-5
size: .
CDR3: CASSLATGNTIYF
DNA: TGTGCCAGCAGTCTTGCGACAGGAAACACCATATATTTT

J: TRBJ2-1
D: .
V: TRBV5-1
size: .
CDR3: CTSSLAAGIYNEQFF
DNA: TGCACCAGCAGCTTGGCGGCAGGGATCTACAATGAGCAGTTCTTC

J: TRBJ1-5
D: .
V: TRBV5-6
size: .
CDR3: CASSLWERNQPQHF
DNA: TGTGCCAGCAGCTTATGGGAGCGCAATCAGCCCCAGCATTTT

J: TRBJ1-4
D: .
V: TRBV19
size: .
CDR3: CASSPRQGSRMKLFF
DNA: TGTGCCAGTAGCCCCCGTCAGGGCTCCAGGATGAAGCTGTTTTTT

J: TRBJ1-2
D: .
V: TRBV3-1/TRBV3-2
size: .
CDR3: CASSLRAPAQVYGYTF
DNA: TGTGCCAGCAGCCTCCGAGCGCCGGCGCAAGTCTATGGCTACACCTTC

J: TRBJ1-1
D: .
V: TRBV24-1
size: .
CDR3: CATSDAGGRTEAFF
DNA: TGTGCCACCAGTGACGCCGGGGGTCGCACTGAAGCTTTCTTT

J: TRBJ1-6
D: .
V: TRBV6-5
size: .
CDR3: CASSYAGNLASPLHF
DNA: TGTGCCAGCAGTTACGCAGGAAACCTGGCTTCACCCCTCCACTTT

J: TRBJ1-2
D: TRBD1
V: TRBV24-1
size: .
CDR3: CATSDPGTGIAGYTF
DNA: TGTGCCACCAGTGATCCCGGGACAGGGATTGCTGGCTACACCTTC

J: TRBJ1-2
D: .
V: TRBV18
size: .
CDR3: CASSPLDSYGYTF
DNA: TGTGCCAGCTCACCACTGGACTCCTATGGCTACACCTTC

J: TRBJ2-5
D: .
V: TRBV24-1
size: .
CDR3: CATQDTQETQYF
DNA: TGTGCCACCCAGGACACCCAAGAGACCCAGTACTTC

J: TRBJ1-5
D: .
V: TRBV6-1
size: .
CDR3: CASSEKGSDQPQHF
DNA: TGTGCCAGCAGTGAAAAGGGGTCCGATCAGCCCCAGCATTTT

J: TRBJ1-2
D: .
V: TRBV10-3
size: .
CDR3: CAISTQERYGYTF
DNA: TGTGCCATCAGTACACAGGAGCGCTATGGCTACACCTTC

J: TRBJ1-4
D: .
V: TRBV30
size: few
CDR3: CAWSLPWGENEKLFF
DNA: TGTGCCTGGAGTCTTCCCTGGGGGGAGAATGAAAAACTGTTTTTT

J: TRBJ2-5
D: .
V: TRBV10-1
size: .
CDR3: CASSETQGGTQYF
DNA: TGCGCCAGCAGTGAAACCCAGGGGGGGACCCAGTACTTC

J: TRBJ2-2
D: .
V: TRBV7-2
size: .
CDR3: CASSGSPTGELFF
DNA: TGTGCCAGCAGCGGCTCGCCCACCGGGGAGCTGTTTTTT

J: TRBJ1-5
D: .
V: TRBV2
size: .
CDR3: CASSSHTTVQPQHF
DNA: TGTGCCAGCAGTTCTCACACAACCGTTCAGCCCCAGCATTTT

J: TRBJ1-6
D: .
V: TRBV27
size: .
CDR3: CASTRGDNSPLHF
DNA: TGTGCCAGCACAAGGGGCGATAATTCACCCCTCCACTTT

J: TRBJ2-1
D: TRBD2
V: TRBV24-1
size: .
CDR3: CATSDRLAGSYNEQFF
DNA: TGTGCCACCAGTGACCGCCTAGCGGGCTCTTACAATGAGCAGTTCTTC

J: TRBJ2-3
D: TRBD1
V: TRBV27
size: .
CDR3: CASSLQGYWDRSTDTQYF
DNA: TGTGCCAGCAGTTTACAAGGGTATTGGGACAGAAGCACAGATACGCAGTATTTT

J: TRBJ1-3
D: .
V: TRBV11-2
size: .
CDR3: CASSLDPGGAGNTIYF
DNA: TGTGCCAGCAGCTTAGATCCGGGAGGGGCTGGAAACACCATATATTTT

J: TRBJ2-1
D: TRBD1
V: TRBV2
size: few
CDR3: CASNGQGARNEQFF
DNA: TGTGCCAGCAACGGACAGGGGGCGCGCAATGAGCAGTTCTTC

J: TRBJ1-1
D: TRBD1
V: TRBV18
size: .
CDR3: CASSPTTGDTEAFF
DNA: TGTGCCAGCTCACCAACGACAGGGGACACTGAAGCTTTCTTT

J: TRBJ2-5
D: .
V: TRBV10-1
size: .
CDR3: CANPTRAPETQYF
DNA: TGCGCCAACCCTACCAGGGCCCCAGAGACCCAGTACTTC

J: TRBJ2-2
D: .
V: TRBV19
size: .
CDR3: CASSIGSGSTGELFF
DNA: TGTGCCAGTAGTATAGGTTCGGGGAGCACCGGGGAGCTGTTTTTT

J: TRBJ2-1
D: TRBD1
V: TRBV9
size: .
CDR3: CASSVDTGAYNEQFF
DNA: TGTGCCAGCAGCGTAGACACAGGGGCCTACAATGAGCAGTTCTTC

J: TRBJ1-2
D: .
V: TRBV6-6
size: once
CDR3: CASSPTGRDQDGYTF
DNA: TGTGCCAGCAGTCCAACAGGGAGGGACCAGGATGGCTACACCTTC

J: TRBJ1-1
D: .
V: TRBV27
size: .
CDR3: CASRGGASTEAFF
DNA: TGTGCCAGCAGAGGGGGGGCGAGCACTGAAGCTTTCTTT

J: TRBJ2-3
D: TRBD1
V: TRBV5-1
size: .
CDR3: CASSTGQGGTDTQYF
DNA: TGCGCCAGCAGCACGGGACAGGGAGGGACAGATACGCAGTATTTT

J: TRBJ2-1
D: TRBD1
V: TRBV18
size: .
CDR3: CASSPGTGRNEQFF
DNA: TGTGCCAGCTCACCCGGGACAGGGCGGAATGAGCAGTTCTTC

J: TRBJ1-1
D: .
V: TRBV5-8
size: .
CDR3: CASSLGDRPNTEAFF
DNA: TGTGCCAGCAGCTTGGGCGACAGGCCGAACACTGAAGCTTTCTTT

J: TRBJ1-6
D: .
V: TRBV13
size: once
CDR3: CATSRGGARSPLHF
DNA: TGTGCCACCTCCCGGGGGGGGGCCCGGTCACCCCTCCACTTT

J: TRBJ1-4
D: .
V: TRBV7-9
size: .
CDR3: CASSLYINEKLFF
DNA: TGTGCCAGCAGCTTATACATTAATGAAAAACTGTTTTTT

J: TRBJ1-6
D: TRBD1
V: TRBV15
size: .
CDR3: CATSREQGAVYSPLHF
DNA: TGTGCCACCAGCAGAGAACAGGGGGCTGTTTATTCACCCCTCCACTTT

J: TRBJ2-1
D: .
V: TRBV5-1
size: .
CDR3: CASSLVVGATTGQFF
DNA: TGCGCCAGCAGCTTGGTAGTGGGGGCTACGACAGGGCAGTTCTTC

J: TRBJ1-2
D: TRBD1
V: TRBV24-1
size: once
CDR3: CATSDLGTGEGIRGYTF
DNA: TGTGCCACCAGTGATTTAGGGACAGGCGAAGGTATTCGGGGCTACACCTTC

J: TRBJ2-1
D: .
V: TRBV30
size: .
CDR3: CAWSVPPRRYEQFF
DNA: TGTGCCTGGAGTGTACCACCCCGGCGGTATGAGCAGTTCTTC

J: TRBJ1-5
D: TRBD1
V: TRBV2
size: .
CDR3: CATTLQGGQPQHF
DNA: TGTGCCACCACACTTCAGGGGGGTCAGCCCCAGCATTTT

J: TRBJ2-7
D: TRBD1
V: TRBV27
size: .
CDR3: CASSLGPGGGYEQYF
DNA: TGTGCCAGCAGTTTAGGGCCAGGGGGCGGGTACGAGCAGTACTTC

J: TRBJ1-4
D: .
V: TRBV2
size: few
CDR3: CASSPDSYNEKLFF
DNA: TGTGCCAGCAGTCCAGACAGTTATAATGAAAAACTGTTTTTT

J: TRBJ1-6
D: .
V: TRBV28
size: few
CDR3: CASSRYNSPLHF
DNA: TGTGCCAGCAGTCGGTATAATTCACCCCTCCACTTT

J: TRBJ2-1
D: TRBD2
V: TRBV7-9
size: .
CDR3: CASSQIAGGTYNEQFF
DNA: TGTGCCAGCAGCCAGATAGCGGGGGGGACGTACAATGAGCAGTTCTTC